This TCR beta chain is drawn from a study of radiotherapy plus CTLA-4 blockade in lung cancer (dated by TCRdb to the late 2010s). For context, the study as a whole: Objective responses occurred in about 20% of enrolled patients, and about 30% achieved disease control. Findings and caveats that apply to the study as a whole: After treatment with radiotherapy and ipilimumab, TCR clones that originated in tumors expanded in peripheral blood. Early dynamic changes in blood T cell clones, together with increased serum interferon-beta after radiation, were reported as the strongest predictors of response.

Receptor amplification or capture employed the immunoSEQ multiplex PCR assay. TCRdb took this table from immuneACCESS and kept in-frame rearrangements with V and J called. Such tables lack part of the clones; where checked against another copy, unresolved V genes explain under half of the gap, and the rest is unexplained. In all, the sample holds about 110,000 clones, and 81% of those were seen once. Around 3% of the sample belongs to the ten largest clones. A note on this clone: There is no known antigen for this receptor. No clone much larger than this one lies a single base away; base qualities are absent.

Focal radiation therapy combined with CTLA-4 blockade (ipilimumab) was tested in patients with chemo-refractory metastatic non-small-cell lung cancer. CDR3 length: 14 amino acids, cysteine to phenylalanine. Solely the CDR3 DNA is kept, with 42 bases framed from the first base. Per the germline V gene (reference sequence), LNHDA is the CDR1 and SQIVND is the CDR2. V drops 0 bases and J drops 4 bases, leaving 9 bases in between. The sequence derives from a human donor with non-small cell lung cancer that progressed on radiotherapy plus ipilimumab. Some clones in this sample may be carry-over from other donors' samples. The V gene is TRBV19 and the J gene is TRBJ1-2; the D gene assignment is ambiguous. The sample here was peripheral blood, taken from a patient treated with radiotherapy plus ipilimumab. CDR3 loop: CASSIDAEVYGYTF. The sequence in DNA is TGTGCCAGTAGTATAGATGCGGAGGTCTATGGCTACACCTTC.